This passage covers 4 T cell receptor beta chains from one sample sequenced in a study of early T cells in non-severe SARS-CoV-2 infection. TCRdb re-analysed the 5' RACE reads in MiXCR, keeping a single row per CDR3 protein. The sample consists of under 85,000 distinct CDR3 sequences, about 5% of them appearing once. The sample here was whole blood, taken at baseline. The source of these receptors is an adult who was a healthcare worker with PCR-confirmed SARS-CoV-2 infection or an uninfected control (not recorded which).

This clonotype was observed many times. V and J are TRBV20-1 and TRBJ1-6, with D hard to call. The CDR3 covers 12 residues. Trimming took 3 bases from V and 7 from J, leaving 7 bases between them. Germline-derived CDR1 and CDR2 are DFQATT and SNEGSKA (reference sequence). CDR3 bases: TGCAGTGCTAGGGACCTGAATTCACCCCTCCACTTT. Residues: CSARDLNSPLHF.

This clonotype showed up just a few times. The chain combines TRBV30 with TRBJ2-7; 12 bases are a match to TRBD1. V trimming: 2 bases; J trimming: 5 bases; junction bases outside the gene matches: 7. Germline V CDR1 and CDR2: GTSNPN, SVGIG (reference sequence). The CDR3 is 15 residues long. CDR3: CAWSNGGQGAHEQYF. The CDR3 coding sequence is TGTGCCTGGAGTAACGGGGGACAGGGGGCGCACGAGCAGTACTTC. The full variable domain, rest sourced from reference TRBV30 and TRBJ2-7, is SQTIHQWPATLVQPVGSPLSLECTVEGTSNPNLYWYRQAAGRGLQLLFYSVGIGQISSEVPQNLSASRPQDRQFILSSKKLLLSDSGFYLCAWSNGGQGAHEQYFGPGTRLTVT.

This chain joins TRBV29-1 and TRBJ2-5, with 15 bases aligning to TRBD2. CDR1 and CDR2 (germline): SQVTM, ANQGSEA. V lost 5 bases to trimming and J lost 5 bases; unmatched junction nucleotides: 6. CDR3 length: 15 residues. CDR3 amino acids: CSVMGLAGGLETQYF. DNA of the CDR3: TGCAGCGTTATGGGACTAGCGGGAGGATTGGAGACCCAGTACTTC.

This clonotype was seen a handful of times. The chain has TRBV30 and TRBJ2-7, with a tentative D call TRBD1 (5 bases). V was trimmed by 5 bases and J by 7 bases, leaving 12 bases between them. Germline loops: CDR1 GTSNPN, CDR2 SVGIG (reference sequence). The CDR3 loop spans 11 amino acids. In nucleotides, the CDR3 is TGTGCCTGGGATCTAGGGGAAGAGCAGTACTTC. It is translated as CAWDLGEEQYF.